Below, 13 T cell receptor beta chains from the same sample are listed, as sequenced in a study of post-analysis software for immune sequencing data. These receptors lack a known antigen. Study-level results: About five TRBV segments were more frequent in patients than controls; TRBV5-6, TRBV5-1 and TRBV20-1 belonged to this group.

Sequencing libraries made from TCR beta cDNA carried unique molecular identifiers. Each CDR3 protein gets one entry after TCRdb re-called the PCR reads with MiXCR. The data contain roughly 800,000 distinct CDR3 sequences, 46% of them singletons. Sample: blood. These receptors were taken from a girl between 10 and 17 years old with multiple sclerosis.

This sequence joins TRBV20-1 and TRBJ1-5, with TRBD1 as a possible D gene (5 bases). The V and J ends lost 3 bases and 11 bases respectively, with 20 bases between them. This CDR3 spans 14 amino acids. CDR1 and CDR2 (germline): DFQATT, SNEGSKA (reference sequence). The CDR3 DNA reads as TGCAGTGCTAGCGGCAGGGAGTACCAAGAGACCCAGCATTTT. Amino acids: CSASGREYQETQHF.

This clonotype has only a few counts. This rearrangement joins TRBV12-3 or TRBV12-4 to TRBJ2-1; D unclear. This CDR3 is 11 amino acids long. V was trimmed by 10 bases and J by 6 bases, leaving 10 bases between them. In DNA form, the CDR3 reads TGTGCCACCATGTTTGGCAATGAGCAGTTCTTC. Protein: CATMFGNEQFF.

V and J are TRBV7-2 and TRBJ2-7; possibly TRBD1 for D (6 bases). The germline V and J ends were trimmed by 3 bases and 5 bases, with 17 bases remaining between them. Germline-derived CDR1 and CDR2 are SGHTA and FQGNSA. The CDR3 has 15 residues. The CDR3 DNA reads as TGTGCCAGCAGCTTGAGTAAGGGTCCAGGGGACGAGCAGTACTTC. This codes for CASSLSKGPGDEQYF.

This clonotype was observed at least ten times. One junction end does not reproduce the germline sequence, and a read error may be involved. The genes are TRBV5-1 and TRBJ2-1, with TRBD2 as a possible D gene (6 bases). Germline V CDR1 and CDR2: SGHRS, YFSETQ. This CDR3 region has 15 residues. Here the CDR3 reads CASSLEGFSYNEQFF. Written as DNA, the CDR3 is TGTGCCAGCAGTTTGGAGGGATTTTCCTACAATGAGCAGTTCTTC.

The rearrangement links TRBV2 to TRBJ2-3; D not certain. Germline V gene data show CDR1 as SNHLY and CDR2 as FYNNEI. The CDR3 contains 11 residues. Trimming left V 8 bases short and J 2 bases short, with 5 bases between. The CDR3 loop reads CASAPTDTQYF. The CDR3 DNA follows: TGTGCCAGCGCCCCCACAGATACGCAGTATTTT.

The table lists this clonotype with a few counts. V gene TRBV6-5 combines with J gene TRBJ2-7, with 9 positions matching TRBD1. V lost 8 bases, J lost 5 bases, and 7 bases stayed unmatched. CDR3 length equals 13 residues. Germline V gene lookup returns CDR1 MNHEY and CDR2 SVGAGI. DNA for the CDR3: TGTGCCAGCGTGGACAGGGGAAATGACGAGCAGTACTTC. Its protein product is CASVDRGNDEQYF.

This clonotype was observed many times. This rearrangement joins TRBV20-1 to TRBJ2-1; 10 nucleotides match TRBD2. Trimming removed 6 bases from V and 3 bases from J; junction bases left unmatched: 8. The CDR3 consists of 15 residues. Per germline, CDR1 DFQATT and CDR2 SNEGSKA (reference sequence). CDR3 sequence (DNA): TGCAGTGCCCTAGTACGGACTAGCGGCTACAATGAGCAGTTCTTC. Encoded protein: CSALVRTSGYNEQFF.

This clonotype has a count of ten or more. The chain employs TRBV7-2 and TRBJ1-6; D remains ambiguous. The CDR3 is 12 residues long. V was pared by 0 bases and J by 6 bases, with 0 bases between. Per the germline V gene, CDR1 is SGHTA and CDR2 is FQGNSA. CDR3 protein: CASSLANSPLHF. The CDR3 nucleotides are TGTGCCAGCAGCTTAGCTAATTCACCCCTCCACTTT. Full variable domain (missing parts from reference TRBV7-2 and TRBJ1-6): GAGVSQSPSNKVTEKGKDVELRCDPISGHTALYWYRQSLGQGLEFLIYFQGNSAPDKSGLPSDRFSAERTGGSVSTLTIQRTQQEDSAVYLCASSLANSPLHFGNGTRLTVT.

The chain recombines TRBV10-3 with TRBJ2-3; 7 positions agree with TRBD1. CDR1 is ENHRY and CDR2 is SYGVKD in the germline V gene. This CDR3 has 15 amino acids. V lost 8 bases and J lost 4; bases outside the gene matches: 12. CDR3 nucleotides: TGTGCCATCGGGGGACAGTTCCCTGCGGCAGATACGCAGTATTTT. It yields the protein CAIGGQFPAADTQYF.

V usage is TRBV10-3 and J usage is TRBJ2-5, with 12 bases aligning to TRBD2. Germline lookup yields CDR1 ENHRY and CDR2 SYGVKD. V lost 2 bases and J lost 4; bases outside the gene matches: 8. The CDR3 runs 17 residues. The CDR3: CAISETTAGLAGETQYF. DNA of the CDR3: TGTGCCATCAGTGAGACGACGGCGGGACTAGCGGGAGAGACCCAGTACTTC.

The chain joins TRBV4-2 to TRBJ1-5; 7 positions match TRBD1. The CDR3 is 14 amino acids. After removal of 4 bases from V and 6 bases from J, the junction contained 6 bases not matched to a gene. Germline values: CDR1 LGHNA, CDR2 YNFKEQ. The CDR3 bases are TGTGCCAGCAGCCCTACAGGGGACGCTCAGCCCCAGCATTTT. Its translation: CASSPTGDAQPQHF.

The chain joins TRBV12-3 or TRBV12-4 to TRBJ1-1; maybe TRBD1 (6 bases). V lost 5 bases and J 4 bases, leaving 14 bases between the germline ends. CDR3 length: 14 residues. CDR3 sequence (DNA): TGTGCCAGCAGTGACGATGACAGGAGCACTGAAGCTTTCTTT. This codes for CASSDDDRSTEAFF.

Many counts were recorded for this clonotype. The chain combines TRBV4-3 with TRBJ2-3; possibly TRBD1 or TRBD2 for D (5 bases each). The CDR3 has 13 amino acids. The V and J ends lost 4 bases and 6 bases respectively, with 11 bases between them. The germline gives CDR1 LGHNA, CDR2 YSLEER. The CDR3 sequence is CASSPEGSDTQYF. The CDR3 bases are TGCGCCAGCAGCCCCGAGGGGTCCGATACGCAGTATTTT.